A selection of T cell receptor beta chains follows, all from one sample in a study of blood T cell repertoires in COVID-19. Produced via immunoSEQ multiplex PCR; TCRdb's table is partial and in-frame only. The sample has roughly 150,000 clones; around 87% are singletons. The sequenced sample consisted of peripheral blood. The receptors stem from a man older than 75 with acute or convalescent COVID-19. Each CDR3 is given with its conserved first and last residue. The D gene is left open where the match is weak.

D,V,CDR3
.,TRBV6-5,CASSYTDMNTEAFF
TRBD2,TRBV28,CASSRTGTSGREFF
.,TRBV5-1,CASSLGRGSGNEQFF
.,TRBV7-6,CASSPGGGIREPQHF
.,TRBV15,CATSRASGPQHF
TRBD1,TRBV9,CASSPQTGPNEKLFF
.,TRBV19,CASTPSGRASGNTEAFF
TRBD2,TRBV18,CASSNRGVPTDTQYF
TRBD1,TRBV5-1,CASSLWTGGADTQYF
TRBD1,TRBV3-1/TRBV3-2,CASVPGTGNYGYTF
.,TRBV20-1,CSAPLETQYF
TRBD1,TRBV19,CASSLHSGTGEVNEQFF
.,TRBV20-1,CSASLQVQSSYNSPLHF
TRBD1,TRBV2,CASGDRGGNGYTF
TRBD1,TRBV24-1,CATSDPGTGGNQPQHF
TRBD2,TRBV5-1,CASSLSGSVYEQYF
TRBD1,TRBV27,CASSLDRGSMNTEAFF
.,TRBV27,CASSLSGGRANTEAFF
.,TRBV24-1,CATSDPPYSGANVLTF
.,TRBV24-1,CATSVIPGTPLWGDGYTF
.,TRBV11-3,CASSSAGVRTEAFF
.,TRBV25-1,CASSAGGAGGNTIYF
TRBD1,TRBV4-1,CASSQHWVQGANQPQHF
TRBD2,TRBV27,CASSTRSSGGRNGETQYF
.,TRBV5-4,CASSTADSGPAGYNEQFF
TRBD2,TRBV11-2,CASVLAGTYEQYF
.,TRBV5-1,CASSLQRGTSSPLHF
TRBD1,TRBV5-1,CASSLDPGGVYNEQFF
.,TRBV5-4,CASSGIRGTEAFF
TRBD1,TRBV27,CASGDSMNTEAFF
TRBD1,TRBV11-1,CASSSPGQGSSPLHF
TRBD2,TRBV7-8,CASSSRLSGRVTGELFF
TRBD2,TRBV5-5,CASSPDSGKSYEQYF
.,TRBV19,CASSIRKEGKVNEQFF
TRBD1,TRBV6-4,CASSRDRGSGYTF
TRBD1,TRBV18,CASSPGQALGEKLFF
TRBD1,TRBV19,CASSRAGQGAVHYTF
.,TRBV6-5,CATATGNYQETQYF
.,TRBV7-3,CASSLTVGETQYF
TRBD2,TRBV7-9,CASSTGTSGQETQYF
TRBD1,TRBV19,CASSKTGDTEAFF
TRBD1,TRBV6-5,CASRWDRDNYGYTF
TRBD2,TRBV7-2,CASSRTPSGSSYNEQFF
TRBD1,TRBV15,CATSRDKRQGVSGYTF